The 8 T cell receptor beta chains in this list originate from one sample, sequenced in a study of blood T cell repertoires in COVID-19. Generated by immunoSEQ multiplex PCR, the TCRdb table keeps only in-frame clones and is missing some. The sample lists around 230,000 clones; roughly 83% were seen once. The sample consisted of peripheral blood. The receptor source for this set is a woman in her 70s with active or convalescent COVID-19.

The CDR3 protein is CASSLGESTQYF. The CDR3 DNA is TGTGCCAGCAGCTTGGGGGAGTCGACCCAGTACTTC. The chain combines TRBV5-4 with TRBJ2-5, with a possible D match to TRBD2 (5 bases). V lost 0 bases, J lost 7 bases, and 7 bases lay in between. The CDR3 runs to 12 residues. The germline gives CDR1 SGHNT, CDR2 YYREEE (reference sequence).

The genes are TRBV7-8 and TRBJ2-3; 8 positions agree with TRBD2. V was clipped by 5 bases and J by 3 bases; unmatched bases: 19. CDR3 length: 19 residues. CDR1 SGHVS and CDR2 FQNEAQ come from the germline V gene. Here the CDR3 DNA reads TGTGCCAGCAGCCCTCACCTCCCCAGGCGGACTAGCCCAACAGATACGCAGTATTTT. It specifies CASSPHLPRRTSPTDTQYF.

The chain links TRBV27 to TRBJ2-7; unclear D gene. Germline CDR1 is MNHEY and CDR2 is SMNVEV (reference sequence). With 1 base removed from V and 4 bases from J, the gap between germline ends came to 14 bases. This CDR3 spans 15 amino acids. CDR3 residues: CASSLWVAPGYEQYF. Here the CDR3 DNA reads TGTGCCAGCAGTTTATGGGTCGCGCCGGGTTACGAGCAGTACTTC.

The chain uses TRBV6-4 and TRBJ2-3; 15 bases map to TRBD2. Germline V gives CDR1 MRHNA, CDR2 SNTAGT. The junction had 10 bases not matched to a gene; V was cut back by 3 bases and J by 9 bases. CDR3 size: 17 residues. DNA for the CDR3: TGTGCCAGCAGTGAGCCGGGACTAGCGGGGGGACATGGCACGCAGTATTTT. Translating gives CASSEPGLAGGHGTQYF.

The chain has TRBV5-5 and TRBJ1-4; D perhaps matches TRBD1 (5 bases). Trimming shortened V by 0 bases and J by 3 bases, and 9 bases separated the two germline ends. Germline CDR1 reads SGHKS; CDR2 reads YYEKEE (reference sequence). CDR3 size: 15 residues. DNA of the CDR3: TGTGCCAGCAGCTTGGGGTCGGGGGCTAATGAAAAACTGTTTTTT. Translation gives CASSLGSGANEKLFF.

J is TRBJ2-2 and V is TRBV5-1, with 11 bases lining up with TRBD2. V was clipped by 4 bases and J by 4 bases; unmatched bases: 3. CDR1 and CDR2 from the germline V gene are SGHRS and YFSETQ. This CDR3 spans 15 amino acids. The CDR3 sequence is CASSTGLAGTGELFF. The CDR3 DNA follows: TGCGCCAGCAGCACCGGACTAGCGGGCACCGGGGAGCTGTTTTTT.

The chain couples TRBV2 to TRBJ1-4; TRBD1 aligns across 9 bases. V was clipped by 6 bases and J by 5 bases; unmatched bases: 7. This CDR3 is 15 amino acids long. Looked up from germline, CDR1 is SNHLY and CDR2 is FYNNEI. CDR3 sequence (DNA): TGTGCCAGCAGCGTACAGGGGGCCCTGAATGAAAAACTGTTTTTT. Translated: CASSVQGALNEKLFF.

The V call is TRBV14, the J call TRBJ1-2; a possible D gene is TRBD1 (6 bases). CDR1 is SGHDN, CDR2 FVKESK, per germline. CDR3 size: 13 residues. V was shortened by 2 bases and J by 7 bases, with 11 bases between the two germline ends. The DNA of the CDR3 is TGTGCCAGCAGCCAATACAGGGCGCTTGGCTACACCTTC. It is translated as CASSQYRALGYTF.